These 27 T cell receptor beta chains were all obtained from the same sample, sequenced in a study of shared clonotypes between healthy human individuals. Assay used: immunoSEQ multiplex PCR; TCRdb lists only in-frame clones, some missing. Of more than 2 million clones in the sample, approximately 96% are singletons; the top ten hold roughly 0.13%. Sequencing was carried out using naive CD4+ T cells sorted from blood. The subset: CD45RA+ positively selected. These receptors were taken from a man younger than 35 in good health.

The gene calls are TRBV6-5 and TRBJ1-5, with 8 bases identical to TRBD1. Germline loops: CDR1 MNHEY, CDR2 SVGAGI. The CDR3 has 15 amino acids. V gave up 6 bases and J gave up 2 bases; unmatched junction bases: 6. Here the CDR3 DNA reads TGTGCCAGCAGCTCAGGGGGCAGGGGCAATCAGCCCCAGCATTTT. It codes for CASSSGGRGNQPQHF.

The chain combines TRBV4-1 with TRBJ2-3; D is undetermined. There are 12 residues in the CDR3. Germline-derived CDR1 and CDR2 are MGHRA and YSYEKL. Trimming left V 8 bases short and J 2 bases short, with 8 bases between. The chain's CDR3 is CASGVSTDTQYF. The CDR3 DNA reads TGCGCCAGCGGCGTGTCCACAGATACGCAGTATTTT.

CDR3 sequence: CASSFLQDTRGTDTQYF. DNA of the CDR3: TGCGCCAGCAGCTTTTTACAGGACACACGGGGCACAGATACGCAGTATTTT. The J gene is TRBJ2-3, the V gene TRBV5-1, with a weak D call TRBD1 (5 bases). The CDR3 loop spans 17 amino acids. CDR1 SGHRS and CDR2 YFSETQ come from the germline V gene. V was pared by 2 bases and J by 1 base, with 17 bases between.

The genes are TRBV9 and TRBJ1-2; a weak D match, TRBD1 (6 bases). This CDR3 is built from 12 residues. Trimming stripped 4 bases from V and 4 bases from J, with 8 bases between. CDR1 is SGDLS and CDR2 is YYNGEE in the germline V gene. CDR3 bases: TGTGCCAGCAGCAGGACAGTCTATGGCTACACCTTC. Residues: CASSRTVYGYTF.

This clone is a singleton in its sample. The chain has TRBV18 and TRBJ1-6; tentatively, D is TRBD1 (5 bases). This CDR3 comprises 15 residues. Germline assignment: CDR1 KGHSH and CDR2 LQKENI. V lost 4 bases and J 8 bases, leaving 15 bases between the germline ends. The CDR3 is CASSRIALGDSPLHF. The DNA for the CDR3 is TGTGCCAGCTCACGGATCGCGCTGGGGGATTCACCCCTCCACTTT.

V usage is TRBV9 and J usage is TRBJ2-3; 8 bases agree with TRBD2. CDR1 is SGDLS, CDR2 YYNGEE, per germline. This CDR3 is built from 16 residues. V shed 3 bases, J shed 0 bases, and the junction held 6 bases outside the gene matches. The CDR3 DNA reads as TGTGCCAGCAGCGCCTTACTAGCGGCAAGCACAGATACGCAGTATTTT. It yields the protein CASSALLAASTDTQYF. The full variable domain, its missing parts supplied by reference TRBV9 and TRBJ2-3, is DSGVTQTPKHLITATGQRVTLRCSPRSGDLSVYWYQQSLDQGLQFLIQYYNGEERAKGNILERFSAQQFPDLHSELNLSSLELGDSALYFCASSALLAASTDTQYFGPGTRLTVL.

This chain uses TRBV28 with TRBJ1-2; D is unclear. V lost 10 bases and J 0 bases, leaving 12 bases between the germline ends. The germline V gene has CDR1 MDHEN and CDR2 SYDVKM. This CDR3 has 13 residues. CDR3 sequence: CAISEVSNYGYTF. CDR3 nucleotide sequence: TGTGCCATCTCAGAGGTATCTAACTATGGCTACACCTTC.

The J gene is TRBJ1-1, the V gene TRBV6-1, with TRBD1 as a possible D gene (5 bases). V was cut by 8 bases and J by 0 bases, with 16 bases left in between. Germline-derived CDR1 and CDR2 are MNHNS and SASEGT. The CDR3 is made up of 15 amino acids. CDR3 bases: TGTGCCAGCGGGGCTCGACAGCGATTGAACACTGAAGCTTTCTTT. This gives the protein CASGARQRLNTEAFF.

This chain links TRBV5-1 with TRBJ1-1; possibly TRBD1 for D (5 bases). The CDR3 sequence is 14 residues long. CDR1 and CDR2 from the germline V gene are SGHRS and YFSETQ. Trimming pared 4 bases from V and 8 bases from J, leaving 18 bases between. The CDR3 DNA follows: TGCGCCAGCAGCACCGGGGGTTTAGGGGTAGAAGCTTTCTTT. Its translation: CASSTGGLGVEAFF.

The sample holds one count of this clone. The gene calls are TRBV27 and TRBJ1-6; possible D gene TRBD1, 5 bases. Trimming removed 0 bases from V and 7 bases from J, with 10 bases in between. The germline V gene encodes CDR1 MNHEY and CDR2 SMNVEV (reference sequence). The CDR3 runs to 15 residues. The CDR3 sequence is CASSLSGVVNSPLHF. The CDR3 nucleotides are TGTGCCAGCAGTTTATCAGGGGTGGTAAATTCACCCCTCCACTTT.

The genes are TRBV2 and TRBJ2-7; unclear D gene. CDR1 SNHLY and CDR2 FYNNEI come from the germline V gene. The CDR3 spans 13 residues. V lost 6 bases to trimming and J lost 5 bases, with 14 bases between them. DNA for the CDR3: TGTGCCAGCAGCCGACAAACTCGGAACGAGCAGTACTTC. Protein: CASSRQTRNEQYF.

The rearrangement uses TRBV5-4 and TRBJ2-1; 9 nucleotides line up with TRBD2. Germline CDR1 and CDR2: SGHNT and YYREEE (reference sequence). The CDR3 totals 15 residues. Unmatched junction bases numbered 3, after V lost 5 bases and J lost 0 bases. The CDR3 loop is CASRTSGSSYNEQFF. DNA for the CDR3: TGTGCCAGCAGGACTAGCGGAAGCTCCTACAATGAGCAGTTCTTC.

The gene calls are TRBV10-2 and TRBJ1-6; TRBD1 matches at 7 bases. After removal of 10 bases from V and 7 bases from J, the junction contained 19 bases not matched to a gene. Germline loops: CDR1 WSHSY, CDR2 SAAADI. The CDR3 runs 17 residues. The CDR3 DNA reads TGCGCCACCAATACATTGACAGGGAAAGCGAAAAATTCACCCCTCCACTTT. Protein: CATNTLTGKAKNSPLHF.

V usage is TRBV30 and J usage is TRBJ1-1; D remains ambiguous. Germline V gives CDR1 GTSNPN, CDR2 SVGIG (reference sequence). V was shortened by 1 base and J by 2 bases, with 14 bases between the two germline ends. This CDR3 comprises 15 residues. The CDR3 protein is CAWSGRVRLNTEAFF. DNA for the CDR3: TGTGCCTGGAGTGGGCGAGTCCGCCTTAACACTGAAGCTTTCTTT.

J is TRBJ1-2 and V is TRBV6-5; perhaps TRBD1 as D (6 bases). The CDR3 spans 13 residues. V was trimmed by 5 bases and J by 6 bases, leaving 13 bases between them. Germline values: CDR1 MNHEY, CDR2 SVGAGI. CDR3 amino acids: CASSPRDTHGYTF. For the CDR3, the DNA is TGTGCCAGCAGTCCCCGGGACACACATGGCTACACCTTC.

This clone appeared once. The CDR3 coding sequence is TGCAGTGTGGGTGGGACCGGGGAGCTGTTTTTT. Protein product: CSVGGTGELFF. V usage is TRBV20-1 and J usage is TRBJ2-2, with D unclear. Germline V CDR1 and CDR2: DFQATT, SNEGSKA (reference sequence). This CDR3 contains 11 residues. Trimming removed 7 bases at V and 5 bases at J, with 8 bases between.

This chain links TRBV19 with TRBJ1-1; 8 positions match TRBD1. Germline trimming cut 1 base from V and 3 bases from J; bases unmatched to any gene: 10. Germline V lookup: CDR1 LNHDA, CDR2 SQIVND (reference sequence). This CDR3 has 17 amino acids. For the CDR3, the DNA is TGTGCCAGTAGTATAGGACGACAGGGGAGGGGGTACACTGAAGCTTTCTTT. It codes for CASSIGRQGRGYTEAFF.

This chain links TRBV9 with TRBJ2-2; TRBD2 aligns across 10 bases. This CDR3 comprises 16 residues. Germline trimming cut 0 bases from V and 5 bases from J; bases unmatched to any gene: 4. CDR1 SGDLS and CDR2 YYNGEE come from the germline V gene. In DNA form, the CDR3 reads TGTGCCAGCAGCGTAGCTAGCGGGAGTGGTACCGGGGAGCTGTTTTTT. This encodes CASSVASGSGTGELFF.

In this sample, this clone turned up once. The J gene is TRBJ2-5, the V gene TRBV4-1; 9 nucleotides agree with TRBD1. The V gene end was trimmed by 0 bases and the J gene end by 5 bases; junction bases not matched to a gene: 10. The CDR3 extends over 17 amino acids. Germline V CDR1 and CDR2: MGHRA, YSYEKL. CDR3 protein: CASSQEPRDRVEETQYF. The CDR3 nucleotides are TGCGCCAGCAGCCAAGAGCCCCGGGACAGGGTGGAGGAGACCCAGTACTTC.

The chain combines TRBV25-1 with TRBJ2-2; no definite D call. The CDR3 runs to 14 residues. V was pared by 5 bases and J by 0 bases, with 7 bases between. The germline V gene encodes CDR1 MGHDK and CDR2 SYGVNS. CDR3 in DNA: TGTGCCAGCAGTCTTGGCGCGAACACCGGGGAGCTGTTTTTT. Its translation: CASSLGANTGELFF.

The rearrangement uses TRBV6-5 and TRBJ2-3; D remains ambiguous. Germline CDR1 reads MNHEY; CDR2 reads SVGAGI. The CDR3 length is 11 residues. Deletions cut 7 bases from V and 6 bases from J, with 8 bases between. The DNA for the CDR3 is TGTGCCAGCACCTCCGTTGATACGCAGTATTTT. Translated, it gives CASTSVDTQYF.

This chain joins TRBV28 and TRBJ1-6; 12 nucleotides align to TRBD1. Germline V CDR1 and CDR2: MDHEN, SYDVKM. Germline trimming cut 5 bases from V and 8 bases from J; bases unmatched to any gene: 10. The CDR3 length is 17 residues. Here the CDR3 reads CASSGLRDRGPDSPLHF. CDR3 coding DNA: TGTGCCAGCAGTGGACTCCGGGACAGGGGGCCCGATTCACCCCTCCACTTT.

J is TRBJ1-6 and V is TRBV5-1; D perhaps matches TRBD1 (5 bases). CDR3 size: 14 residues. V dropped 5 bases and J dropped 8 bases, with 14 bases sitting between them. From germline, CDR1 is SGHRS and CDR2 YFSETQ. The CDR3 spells CASSGGNGYSPLHF. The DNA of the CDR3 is TGCGCCAGCAGTGGGGGGAACGGTTATTCACCCCTCCACTTT.

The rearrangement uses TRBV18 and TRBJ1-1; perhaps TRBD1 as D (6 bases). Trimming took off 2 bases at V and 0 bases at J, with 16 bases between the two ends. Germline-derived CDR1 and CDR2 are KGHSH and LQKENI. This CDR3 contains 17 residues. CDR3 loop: CASSPASQGTMNTEAFF. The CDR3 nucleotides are TGTGCCAGCTCACCAGCGTCGCAGGGGACAATGAACACTGAAGCTTTCTTT.

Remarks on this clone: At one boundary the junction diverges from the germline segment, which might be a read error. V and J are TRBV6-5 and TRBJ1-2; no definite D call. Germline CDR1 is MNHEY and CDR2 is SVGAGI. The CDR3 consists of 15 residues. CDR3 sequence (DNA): TGTGCCAGCAGTTACGTCTTCTCTGACCGGGTCCCCGTCTTCTTC. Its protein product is CASSYVFSDRVPVFF.

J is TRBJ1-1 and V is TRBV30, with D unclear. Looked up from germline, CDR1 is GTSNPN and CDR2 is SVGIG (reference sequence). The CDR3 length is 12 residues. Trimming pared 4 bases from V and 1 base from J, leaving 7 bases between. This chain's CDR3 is CAWIGANTEAFF. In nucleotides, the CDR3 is TGTGCCTGGATCGGCGCGAACACTGAAGCTTTCTTT.

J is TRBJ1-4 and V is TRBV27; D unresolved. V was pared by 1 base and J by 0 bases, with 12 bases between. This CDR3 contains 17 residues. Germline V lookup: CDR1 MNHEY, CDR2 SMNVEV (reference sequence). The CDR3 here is CASSLFPPGSTNEKLFF. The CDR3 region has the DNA TGTGCCAGCAGTTTATTTCCCCCGGGGTCAACTAATGAAAAACTGTTTTTT.